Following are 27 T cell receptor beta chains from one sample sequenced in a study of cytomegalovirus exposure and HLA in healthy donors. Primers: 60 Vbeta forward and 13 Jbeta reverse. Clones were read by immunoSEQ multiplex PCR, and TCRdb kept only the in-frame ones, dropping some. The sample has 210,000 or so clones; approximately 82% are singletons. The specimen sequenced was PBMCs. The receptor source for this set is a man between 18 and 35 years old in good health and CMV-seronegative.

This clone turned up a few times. In DNA form, the CDR3 reads TGTGCCAGCAGCTTTTGGGCGCTGGATCAAGAGACCCAGTACTTC. Its translation is CASSFWALDQETQYF. The chain employs TRBV7-9 and TRBJ2-5; D call uncertain. This CDR3 has 15 residues. Germline CDR1 SEHNR, CDR2 FQNEAQ (reference sequence). Deletions cut 3 bases from V and 2 bases from J, with 13 bases between.

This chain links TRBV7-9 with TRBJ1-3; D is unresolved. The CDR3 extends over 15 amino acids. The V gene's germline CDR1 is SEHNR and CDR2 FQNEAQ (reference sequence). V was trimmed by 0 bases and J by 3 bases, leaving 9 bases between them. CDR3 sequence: CASSLARVSGNTIYF. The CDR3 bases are TGTGCCAGCAGCTTAGCCCGGGTCAGTGGAAACACCATATATTTT.

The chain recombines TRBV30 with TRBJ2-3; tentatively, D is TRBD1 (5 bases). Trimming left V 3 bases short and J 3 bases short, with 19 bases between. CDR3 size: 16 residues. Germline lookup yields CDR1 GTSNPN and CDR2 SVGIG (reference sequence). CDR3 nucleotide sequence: TGTGCCTGGAGCTTAGGACACTCACTGGGGACAGATACGCAGTATTTT. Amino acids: CAWSLGHSLGTDTQYF.

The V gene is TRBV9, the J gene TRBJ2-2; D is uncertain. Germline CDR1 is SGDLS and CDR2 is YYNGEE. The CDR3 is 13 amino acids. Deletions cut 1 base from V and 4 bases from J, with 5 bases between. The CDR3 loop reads CASSVYSTGELFF. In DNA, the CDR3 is TGTGCCAGCAGCGTATACAGCACCGGGGAGCTGTTTTTT.

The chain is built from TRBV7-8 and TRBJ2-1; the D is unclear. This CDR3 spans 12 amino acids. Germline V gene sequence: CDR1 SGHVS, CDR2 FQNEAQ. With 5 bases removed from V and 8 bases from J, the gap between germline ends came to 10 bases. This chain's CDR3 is CASSLNRYEQFF. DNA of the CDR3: TGTGCCAGCAGCCTTAATCGGTATGAGCAGTTCTTC.

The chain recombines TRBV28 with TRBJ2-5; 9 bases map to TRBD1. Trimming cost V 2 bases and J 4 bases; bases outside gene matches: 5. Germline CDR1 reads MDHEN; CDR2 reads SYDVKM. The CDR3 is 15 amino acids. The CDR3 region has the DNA TGTGCCAGCAGTTTACCGGACAGGGGCGGAGAGACCCAGTACTTC. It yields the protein CASSLPDRGGETQYF.

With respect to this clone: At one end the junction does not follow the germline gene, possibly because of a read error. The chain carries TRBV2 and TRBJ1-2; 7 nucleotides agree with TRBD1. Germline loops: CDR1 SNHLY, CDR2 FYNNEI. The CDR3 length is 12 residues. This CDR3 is CASGDRVDGYTF. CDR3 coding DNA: TGTGCCAGCGGTGACAGGGTAGACGGCTACACCTTC.

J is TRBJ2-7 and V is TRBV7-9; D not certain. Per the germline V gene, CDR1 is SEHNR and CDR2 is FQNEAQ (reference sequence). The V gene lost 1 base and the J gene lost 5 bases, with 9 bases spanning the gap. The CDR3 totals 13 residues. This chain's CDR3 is CASSLDGSHEQYF. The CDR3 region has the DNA TGTGCCAGCAGCTTAGACGGGTCCCACGAGCAGTACTTC.

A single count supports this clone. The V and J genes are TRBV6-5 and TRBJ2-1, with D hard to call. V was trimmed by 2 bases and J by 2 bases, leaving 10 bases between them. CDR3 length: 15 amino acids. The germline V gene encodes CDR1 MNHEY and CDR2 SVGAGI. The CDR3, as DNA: TGTGCCAGCAGTTACGGTGGCCTCCCCTACAATGAGCAGTTCTTC. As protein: CASSYGGLPYNEQFF.

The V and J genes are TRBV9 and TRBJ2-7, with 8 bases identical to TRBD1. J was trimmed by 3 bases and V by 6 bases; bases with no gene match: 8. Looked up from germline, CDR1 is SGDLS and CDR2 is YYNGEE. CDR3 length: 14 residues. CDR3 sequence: CASTKGDRSYEQYF. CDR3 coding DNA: TGTGCCAGCACGAAGGGGGACAGGAGCTACGAGCAGTACTTC.

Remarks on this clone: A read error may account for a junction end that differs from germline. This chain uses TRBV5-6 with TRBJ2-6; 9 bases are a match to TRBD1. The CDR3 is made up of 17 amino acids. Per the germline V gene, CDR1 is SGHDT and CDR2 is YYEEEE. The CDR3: CASSSPGQGSVANVLTF. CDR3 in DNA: TGTGCCAGCAGCTCACCGGGACAGGGATCTGTGGCCAACGTCCTGACTTTC.

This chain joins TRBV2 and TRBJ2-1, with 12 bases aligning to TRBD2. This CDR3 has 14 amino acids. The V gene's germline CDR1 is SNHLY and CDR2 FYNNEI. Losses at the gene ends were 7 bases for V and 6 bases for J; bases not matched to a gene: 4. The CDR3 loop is CASIRLAGANEQFF. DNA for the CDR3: TGTGCCAGCATCCGACTAGCGGGAGCCAATGAGCAGTTCTTC.

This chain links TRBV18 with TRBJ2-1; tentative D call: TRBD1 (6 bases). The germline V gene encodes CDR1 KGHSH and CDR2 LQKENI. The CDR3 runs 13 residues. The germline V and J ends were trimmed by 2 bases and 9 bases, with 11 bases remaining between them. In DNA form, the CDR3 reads TGTGCCAGCTCACCATACACAGGGCTTGAGCAGTTCTTC. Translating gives CASSPYTGLEQFF.

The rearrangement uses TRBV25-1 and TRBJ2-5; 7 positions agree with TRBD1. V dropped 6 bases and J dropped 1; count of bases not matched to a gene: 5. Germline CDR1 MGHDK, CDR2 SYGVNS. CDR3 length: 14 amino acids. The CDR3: CASSRGQLQETQYF. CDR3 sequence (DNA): TGTGCCAGCAGCCGGGGACAGCTCCAAGAGACCCAGTACTTC.

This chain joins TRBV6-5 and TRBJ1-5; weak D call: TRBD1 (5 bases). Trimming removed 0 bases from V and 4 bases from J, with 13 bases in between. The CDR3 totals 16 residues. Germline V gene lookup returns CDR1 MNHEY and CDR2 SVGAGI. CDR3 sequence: CASSYSWGGENQPQHF. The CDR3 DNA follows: TGTGCCAGCAGTTACTCTTGGGGGGGGGAGAATCAGCCCCAGCATTTT.

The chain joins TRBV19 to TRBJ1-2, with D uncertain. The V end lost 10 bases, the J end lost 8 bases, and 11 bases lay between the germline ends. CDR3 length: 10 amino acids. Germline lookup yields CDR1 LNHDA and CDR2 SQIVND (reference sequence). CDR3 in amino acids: CATLDEGYTF. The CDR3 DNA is TGTGCCACCCTAGACGAGGGCTACACCTTC.

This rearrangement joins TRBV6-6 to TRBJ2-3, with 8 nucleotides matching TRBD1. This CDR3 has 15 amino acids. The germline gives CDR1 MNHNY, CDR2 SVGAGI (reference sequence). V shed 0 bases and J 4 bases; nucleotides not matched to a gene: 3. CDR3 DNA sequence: TGTGCCAGCAGTTACTCGACAGGGGTCCCAGATACGCAGTATTTT. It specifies CASSYSTGVPDTQYF.

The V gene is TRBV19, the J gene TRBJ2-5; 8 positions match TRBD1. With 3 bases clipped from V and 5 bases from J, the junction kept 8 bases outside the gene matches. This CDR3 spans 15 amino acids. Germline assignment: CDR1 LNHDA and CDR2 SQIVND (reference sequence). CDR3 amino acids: CASSMVAGGQETQYF. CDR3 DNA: TGTGCCAGTAGTATGGTGGCAGGGGGCCAGGAGACCCAGTACTTC.

The DNA of the CDR3 is TGCGCCAGCAGCTTGGCAGGGGACAGGGGTGGGCGCACAGATACGCAGTATTTT. This codes for CASSLAGDRGGRTDTQYF. The V call is TRBV5-1, the J call TRBJ2-3, with TRBD1 matching over 10 bases. The junction had 8 bases not matched to a gene; V was cut back by 0 bases and J by 1 base. The CDR3 runs to 18 residues. CDR1 SGHRS and CDR2 YFSETQ come from the germline V gene.

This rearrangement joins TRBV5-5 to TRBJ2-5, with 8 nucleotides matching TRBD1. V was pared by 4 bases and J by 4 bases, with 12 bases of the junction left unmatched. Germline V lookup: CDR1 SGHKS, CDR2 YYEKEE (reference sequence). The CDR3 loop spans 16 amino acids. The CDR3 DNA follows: TGTGCCAGCAGCCCCCTGGACAGGGCTCGGTCAGAGACCCAGTACTTC. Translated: CASSPLDRARSETQYF.

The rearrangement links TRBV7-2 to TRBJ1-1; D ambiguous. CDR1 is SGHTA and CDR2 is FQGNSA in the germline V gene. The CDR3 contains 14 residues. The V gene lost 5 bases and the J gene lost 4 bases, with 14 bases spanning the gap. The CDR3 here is CASSVAGVFTEAFF. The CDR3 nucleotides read TGTGCCAGCAGCGTCGCGGGAGTTTTCACTGAAGCTTTCTTT.

CDR3 nucleotides: TGTGCCAGCAGAATGGGACTCCCGGATTACGAGCAGTACTTC. The encoded protein is CASRMGLPDYEQYF. V usage is TRBV28 and J usage is TRBJ2-7; a weak D match, TRBD2 (6 bases). V lost 6 bases and J 4 bases, leaving 16 bases between the germline ends. Looked up from germline, CDR1 is MDHEN and CDR2 is SYDVKM. The CDR3 has 14 residues.

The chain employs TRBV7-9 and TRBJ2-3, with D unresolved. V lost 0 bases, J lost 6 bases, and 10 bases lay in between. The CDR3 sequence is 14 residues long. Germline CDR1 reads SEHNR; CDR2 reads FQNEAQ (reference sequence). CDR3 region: CASSLAELRDTQYF. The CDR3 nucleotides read TGTGCCAGCAGCTTAGCGGAACTCAGGGATACGCAGTATTTT.

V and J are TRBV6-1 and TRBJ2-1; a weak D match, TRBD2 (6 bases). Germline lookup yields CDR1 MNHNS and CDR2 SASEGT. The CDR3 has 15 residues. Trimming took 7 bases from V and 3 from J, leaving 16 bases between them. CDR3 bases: TGTGCCAGCACTCCCACTAGCATTTTCTACAATGAGCAGTTCTTC. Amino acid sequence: CASTPTSIFYNEQFF.

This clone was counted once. The CDR3 protein is CASSSITPGGSRKNIQYF. In DNA, the CDR3 is TGTGCCAGCAGCTCAATTACGCCAGGAGGCAGTCGGAAAAACATTCAGTACTTC. The chain couples TRBV7-2 to TRBJ2-4; possibly TRBD2 for D (5 bases). With 4 bases removed from V and 4 bases from J, the gap between germline ends came to 23 bases. Per germline, CDR1 SGHTA and CDR2 FQGNSA. This CDR3 contains 18 residues.

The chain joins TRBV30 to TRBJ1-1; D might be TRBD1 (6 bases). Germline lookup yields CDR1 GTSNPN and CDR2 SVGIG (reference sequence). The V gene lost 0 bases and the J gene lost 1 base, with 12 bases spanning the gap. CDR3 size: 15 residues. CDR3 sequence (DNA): TGTGCCTGGAGTGTAGCGGGGGCGGGGAACACTGAAGCTTTCTTT. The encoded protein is CAWSVAGAGNTEAFF.

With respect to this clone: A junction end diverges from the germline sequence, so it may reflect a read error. The CDR3 here is CSSSSDRNGYTF. CDR3 sequence (DNA): TGTTCCAGCAGCTCAGACAGGAATGGCTACACCTTC. The chain links TRBV7-9 to TRBJ1-2, with a possible D match to TRBD1 (6 bases). The CDR3 is made up of 12 amino acids. Germline V gives CDR1 SEHNR, CDR2 FQNEAQ (reference sequence). The variable domain in full, with the rest retrieved from reference TRBV7-9 and TRBJ1-2, is DTGVSQNPRHKITKRGQNVTFRCDPISEHNRLYWYRQTLGQGPEFLTYFQNEAQLEKSRLLSDRFSAERPKGSFSTLEIQRTEQGDSAMYLCSSSSDRNGYTFGSGTRLTVV.